This T cell receptor beta chain stems from a study of T cell repertoires in cytomegalovirus infection. About the study: In the study, CMV epitopes included recently identified HLA-C-restricted and well-studied HLA-B-restricted ones. Shared public TCR beta signatures pointed to both CMV infection and a matching HLA type. Study observations and caveats: Predominance within the ex vivo response was attributable to HLA-C-restricted CMV-specific TCR beta clonotypes. The cumulative frequency of public TCR beta families distinguished individuals who carried CMV together with the relevant HLA.

This clonotype was seen a few times. No antigen is known for it. V was pared by 8 bases and J by 4 bases, with 11 bases between. This CDR3 contains 12 residues. From germline, CDR1 is SNHLY and CDR2 FYNNEI. TCRdb redid the calling of the reads with MiXCR, one entry per CDR3 protein. The table has 600,000 to 700,000 distinct CDR3 sequences, roughly a third seen once. The receptor comes from a human donor in good health (CMV status not recorded). Some clones in this sample may be carry-over from other donors' samples. V is TRBV2 and J is TRBJ1-1; D is perhaps TRBD1 (5 bases). The source was cultured PBMCs, collected from culture after CMV antigen stimulation. CDR3: CASGKGFTEAFF. DNA for the CDR3: TGTGCCAGCGGTAAGGGGTTCACTGAAGCTTTCTTT.